Listed below are T cell receptor beta chains from one sample, sequenced in a study of beta chain features in type 1 diabetes. Some clones are missing from TCRdb's copy, which holds only in-frame ones; the method was immunoSEQ multiplex PCR. The repertoire includes hundreds of thousands of clones, 11% to 15% of them detected once, and approximately 0.043% sits in the top ten. The specimen was naive CD4+ T cells from blood. The receptors were sampled from a man between 18 and 29 years old with type 1 diabetes. The CDR3 runs from the conserved cysteine through the conserved F or W. A D gene is named only where the DNA matches it firmly. Some rows have no size entry. The others give once, few or many, or a class for an expanded clone.

V gene: TRBV30
J gene: TRBJ2-7
D gene: .
clone size: .
CDR3 DNA: TGTGCCTGGAGGGGGCCTGGATCCCAAGGGGCCTACGAGCAGTACTTC
CDR3 protein: CAWRGPGSQGAYEQYF

V gene: TRBV5-4
J gene: TRBJ2-7
D gene: .
clone size: few
CDR3 DNA: TGTGCCAGCAGCCCCGGGACCACTACTCTATACGAGCAGTACTTC
CDR3 protein: CASSPGTTTLYEQYF

V gene: TRBV4-2
J gene: TRBJ2-1
D gene: TRBD2
clone size: few
CDR3 DNA: TGTGCCAGCAGCATAGCGGGGGACAATGAGCAGTTCTTC
CDR3 protein: CASSIAGDNEQFF

V gene: TRBV29-1
J gene: TRBJ2-3
D gene: .
clone size: .
CDR3 DNA: TGCAGCGTTGAAGATAAAGGTGGTGTAACAGATACGCAGTATTTT
CDR3 protein: CSVEDKGGVTDTQYF

V gene: TRBV28
J gene: TRBJ2-3
D gene: .
clone size: .
CDR3 DNA: TGTGCCAGCACTCCTAACACAGATACGCAGTATTTT
CDR3 protein: CASTPNTDTQYF

V gene: TRBV18
J gene: TRBJ2-1
D gene: TRBD1
clone size: .
CDR3 DNA: TGTGCCAGCTCACCACGGCTCACAGGGGAAAATGAGCAGTTCTTC
CDR3 protein: CASSPRLTGENEQFF

V gene: TRBV28
J gene: TRBJ1-2
D gene: TRBD1
clone size: .
CDR3 DNA: TGTGCCAGCAAACAGGGGGCGGAAGGCTACACCTTC
CDR3 protein: CASKQGAEGYTF

V gene: TRBV30
J gene: TRBJ2-3
D gene: .
clone size: .
CDR3 DNA: TGTGCCTGGAGTGTTAGTCACCCGCTGGCAGATACGCAGTATTTT
CDR3 protein: CAWSVSHPLADTQYF

V gene: TRBV30
J gene: TRBJ1-3
D gene: .
clone size: few
CDR3 DNA: TGTGCCTGGAGTGTACGCAGAGACACCATATATTTT
CDR3 protein: CAWSVRRDTIYF

V gene: TRBV13
J gene: TRBJ1-1
D gene: .
clone size: few
CDR3 DNA: TGTGCCAGCAGCCCAGAAACAGGGCGGGCTGAAGCTTTCTTT
CDR3 protein: CASSPETGRAEAFF

V gene: TRBV2
J gene: TRBJ2-7
D gene: TRBD1
clone size: .
CDR3 DNA: TGTGCCAGCAGAGCTCCCCGGACAGGGGTTTACGAGCAGTACTTC
CDR3 protein: CASRAPRTGVYEQYF

V gene: TRBV9
J gene: TRBJ2-3
D gene: .
clone size: few
CDR3 DNA: TGTGCCAGCAGCGTAGAGGTTGGCACAGATACGCAGTATTTT
CDR3 protein: CASSVEVGTDTQYF

V gene: TRBV7-2
J gene: TRBJ2-4
D gene: .
clone size: few
CDR3 DNA: TGTGCCAGCAGCTTAAATGGCCTCCAAAACATTCAGTACTTC
CDR3 protein: CASSLNGLQNIQYF

V gene: TRBV29-1
J gene: TRBJ2-7
D gene: TRBD1
clone size: .
CDR3 DNA: TGCAGCGGTGACAGGGCCTACGAGCAGTACTTC
CDR3 protein: CSGDRAYEQYF

V gene: TRBV28
J gene: TRBJ2-6
D gene: TRBD2
clone size: few
CDR3 DNA: TGTGCCAGCCTCGGGGGGAAATCTGGGGCCAACGTCCTGACTTTC
CDR3 protein: CASLGGKSGANVLTF

V gene: TRBV30
J gene: TRBJ1-1
D gene: .
clone size: .
CDR3 DNA: TGTGCCTGGAGTCAAGTGCGAGGCACTGAAGCTTTCTTT
CDR3 protein: CAWSQVRGTEAFF

V gene: TRBV5-4
J gene: TRBJ1-4
D gene: TRBD1
clone size: few
CDR3 DNA: TGTGCCAGCAGCTTATCGGGACAGGGCAATGAAAAACTGTTTTTT
CDR3 protein: CASSLSGQGNEKLFF

V gene: TRBV7-7
J gene: TRBJ2-3
D gene: TRBD2
clone size: once
CDR3 DNA: TGTGCTAGCAGCTTCGTCCGGGAGGGCCCTTTGGGGACAGATACGCAGTATTTT
CDR3 protein: CASSFVREGPLGTDTQYF

V gene: TRBV18
J gene: TRBJ2-3
D gene: .
clone size: .
CDR3 DNA: TGTGCCAGCTCACCTTCAGCAGATACGCAGTATTTT
CDR3 protein: CASSPSADTQYF

V gene: TRBV4-2
J gene: TRBJ1-6
D gene: .
clone size: .
CDR3 DNA: TGTGCCAGCAGCCAAGATCGACAGGTCATTACTTCACCCCTCCACTTT
CDR3 protein: CASSQDRQVITSPLHF

V gene: TRBV7-2
J gene: TRBJ2-5
D gene: .
clone size: few
CDR3 DNA: TGTGCCAGCAGCTTAGCAGTCCAAGAGACCCAGTACTTC
CDR3 protein: CASSLAVQETQYF

V gene: TRBV7-9
J gene: TRBJ2-3
D gene: .
clone size: .
CDR3 DNA: TGTGCCAGCAGCTCCCCCGGTGGGACAGATACGCAGTATTTT
CDR3 protein: CASSSPGGTDTQYF

V gene: TRBV7-2
J gene: TRBJ2-3
D gene: .
clone size: .
CDR3 DNA: TGTGCCAGCAGCCCATCTAGGGGGAGGACAGATACGCAGTATTTT
CDR3 protein: CASSPSRGRTDTQYF

V gene: TRBV7-2
J gene: TRBJ1-1
D gene: .
clone size: few
CDR3 DNA: TGTGCCAGCAGCTTAGTGTCTCTGATGAACACTGAAGCTTTCTTT
CDR3 protein: CASSLVSLMNTEAFF

V gene: TRBV4-2
J gene: TRBJ2-3
D gene: .
clone size: .
CDR3 DNA: TGTGCCAGCAGCCCCGGGACTGTCACAGATACGCAGTATTTT
CDR3 protein: CASSPGTVTDTQYF

V gene: TRBV20-1
J gene: TRBJ2-7
D gene: .
clone size: few
CDR3 DNA: TGCAGTGCTTCTAGGGGCTACGAGCAGTACTTC
CDR3 protein: CSASRGYEQYF

V gene: TRBV28
J gene: TRBJ2-7
D gene: .
clone size: few
CDR3 DNA: TGTGCCAGCAGTTCCCCATACGAGCAGTACTTC
CDR3 protein: CASSSPYEQYF

V gene: TRBV7-2
J gene: TRBJ2-2
D gene: .
clone size: .
CDR3 DNA: TGTGCCAGCAGCTTAGCGCAGGGAACCGGGGAGCTGTTTTTT
CDR3 protein: CASSLAQGTGELFF

V gene: TRBV2
J gene: TRBJ2-2
D gene: .
clone size: few
CDR3 DNA: TGTGCCAGCAGTCCTCAGGGAACCGGGGAGCTGTTTTTT
CDR3 protein: CASSPQGTGELFF

V gene: TRBV11-2
J gene: TRBJ2-7
D gene: .
clone size: .
CDR3 DNA: TGTGCCAGCAGCCCCTCGGCCCTCTCCTACGAGCAGTACTTC
CDR3 protein: CASSPSALSYEQYF

V gene: TRBV5-1
J gene: TRBJ1-2
D gene: TRBD1
clone size: few
CDR3 DNA: TGCGCCAGCAGCACGGGACAGGGCGATGGCTACACCTTC
CDR3 protein: CASSTGQGDGYTF

V gene: TRBV4-2
J gene: TRBJ2-5
D gene: .
clone size: .
CDR3 DNA: TGTGCCAGCAGCCAAGATCCGATGGGAATCCACGCCCAAGAGACCCAGTACTTC
CDR3 protein: CASSQDPMGIHAQETQYF

V gene: TRBV9
J gene: TRBJ2-2
D gene: .
clone size: .
CDR3 DNA: TGTGCCAGCAGCGTGGGCACGAACACCGGGGAGCTGTTTTTT
CDR3 protein: CASSVGTNTGELFF

V gene: TRBV30
J gene: TRBJ1-4
D gene: .
clone size: .
CDR3 DNA: TGTGCCTGCCCGGGCCGACTCCGCGGGTGGGCTAATGAAAAACTGTTTTTT
CDR3 protein: CACPGRLRGWANEKLFF

V gene: TRBV23-1
J gene: TRBJ2-7
D gene: TRBD1
clone size: few
CDR3 DNA: TGCGCCAGCAGACTCCCGGGACAGGGGGTGGTTTTCTACGAGCAGTACTTC
CDR3 protein: CASRLPGQGVVFYEQYF

V gene: TRBV4-3
J gene: TRBJ1-1
D gene: TRBD1
clone size: .
CDR3 DNA: TGCGCCAGCAGCCGGTATAACAGGGGTCCGAACACTGAAGCTTTCTTT
CDR3 protein: CASSRYNRGPNTEAFF

V gene: TRBV4-2
J gene: TRBJ2-7
D gene: .
clone size: .
CDR3 DNA: TGTGCCAGCAGCCCTCCCGGGGGGCCCGAGCAGTACTTC
CDR3 protein: CASSPPGGPEQYF

V gene: TRBV19
J gene: TRBJ2-1
D gene: TRBD2
clone size: few
CDR3 DNA: TGTGCCAGTAGTATAGATACCGGACTAGCGGGAAAGAATGAGCAGTTCTTC
CDR3 protein: CASSIDTGLAGKNEQFF

V gene: TRBV7-2
J gene: TRBJ2-1
D gene: TRBD2
clone size: few
CDR3 DNA: TGTGCCAGCAGCTTTGGTAGCGGGGTCTACAATGAGCAGTTCTTC
CDR3 protein: CASSFGSGVYNEQFF

V gene: TRBV23-1
J gene: TRBJ2-7
D gene: TRBD1
clone size: few
CDR3 DNA: TGCGCCAGGGGGTCCCGGGACAGAGGCTACGAGCAGTACTTC
CDR3 protein: CARGSRDRGYEQYF

V gene: TRBV7-9
J gene: TRBJ2-3
D gene: TRBD2
clone size: few
CDR3 DNA: TGTGCCAGCAGCTCGTTTCGGGGAGGGCGAGGAGATACGCAGTATTTT
CDR3 protein: CASSSFRGGRGDTQYF

V gene: TRBV28
J gene: TRBJ2-5
D gene: .
clone size: .
CDR3 DNA: TGTGCCAGCAGTCGGATCCATCAAGAGACCCAGTACTTC
CDR3 protein: CASSRIHQETQYF

V gene: TRBV2
J gene: TRBJ2-5
D gene: .
clone size: .
CDR3 DNA: TGTGCCAGCAGTCGACGAGCGGCTCCACTGAGAGCAGAGACCCAGTACTTC
CDR3 protein: CASSRRAAPLRAETQYF

V gene: TRBV6-5
J gene: TRBJ1-1
D gene: .
clone size: few
CDR3 DNA: TGTGCCAGCAGCTGGACAGTCGGTACTGAAGCTTTCTTT
CDR3 protein: CASSWTVGTEAFF

V gene: TRBV19
J gene: TRBJ1-2
D gene: TRBD1
clone size: few
CDR3 DNA: TGTGCCAGTAGTGCACCGACAGGGAGAGGCGGCTACACCTTC
CDR3 protein: CASSAPTGRGGYTF

V gene: TRBV9
J gene: TRBJ2-6
D gene: TRBD1
clone size: few
CDR3 DNA: TGTGCCAGCAGCGCGACCATGTCCCAGGGGGTTGGGGCCAACGTCCTGACTTTC
CDR3 protein: CASSATMSQGVGANVLTF

V gene: TRBV19
J gene: TRBJ2-7
D gene: .
clone size: .
CDR3 DNA: TGTGCCAGTAGTATGACGGACGCCCAGTCCTACGAGCAGTACTTC
CDR3 protein: CASSMTDAQSYEQYF

V gene: TRBV19
J gene: TRBJ2-1
D gene: .
clone size: few
CDR3 DNA: TGTGCCAGTCCGCCCCCCAGGGGCAATGAGCAGTTCTTC
CDR3 protein: CASPPPRGNEQFF

V gene: TRBV7-2
J gene: TRBJ2-5
D gene: TRBD2
clone size: .
CDR3 DNA: TGTGCCAGCACCGACCCGGGGGGACAAGAGACCCAGTACTTC
CDR3 protein: CASTDPGGQETQYF

V gene: TRBV6-6
J gene: TRBJ1-2
D gene: TRBD1
clone size: .
CDR3 DNA: TGTGCCACCGGGACAGCCTTTTATGGCTACACCTTC
CDR3 protein: CATGTAFYGYTF

V gene: TRBV11-2
J gene: TRBJ2-3
D gene: .
clone size: few
CDR3 DNA: TGTGCCAGCAGCTGGATGCAGGGTGGAGCAGATACGCAGTATTTT
CDR3 protein: CASSWMQGGADTQYF

V gene: TRBV9
J gene: TRBJ1-4
D gene: TRBD1
clone size: .
CDR3 DNA: TGTGCCAGCAGCGTTGGACAGGGGAGTGAAAAACTGTTTTTT
CDR3 protein: CASSVGQGSEKLFF

V gene: TRBV5-5
J gene: TRBJ2-7
D gene: .
clone size: few
CDR3 DNA: TGTGCCAGCAGCTTGGTGGAGCAGTACTTC
CDR3 protein: CASSLVEQYF